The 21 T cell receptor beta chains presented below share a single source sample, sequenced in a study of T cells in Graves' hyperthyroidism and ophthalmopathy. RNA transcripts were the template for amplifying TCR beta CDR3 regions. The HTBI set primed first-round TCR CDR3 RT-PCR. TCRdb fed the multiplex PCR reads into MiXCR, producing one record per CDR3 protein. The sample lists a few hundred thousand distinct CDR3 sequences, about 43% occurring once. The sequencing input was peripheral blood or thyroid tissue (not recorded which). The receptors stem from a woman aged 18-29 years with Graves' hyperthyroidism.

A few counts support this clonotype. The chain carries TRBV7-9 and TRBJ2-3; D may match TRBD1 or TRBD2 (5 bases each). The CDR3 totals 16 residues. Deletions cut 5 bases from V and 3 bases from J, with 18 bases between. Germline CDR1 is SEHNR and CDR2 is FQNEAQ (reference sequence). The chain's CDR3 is CASSPPTGRSTDTQYF. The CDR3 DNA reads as TGTGCCAGCAGCCCCCCAACGGGGCGTTCGACAGATACGCAGTATTTT.

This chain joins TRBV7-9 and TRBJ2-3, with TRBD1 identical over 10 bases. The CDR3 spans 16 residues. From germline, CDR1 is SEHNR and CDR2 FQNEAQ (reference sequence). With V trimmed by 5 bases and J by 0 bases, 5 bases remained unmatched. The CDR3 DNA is TGTGCCAGCAGCCCCCGGACAGGGGGTAGCACAGATACGCAGTATTTT. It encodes CASSPRTGGSTDTQYF.

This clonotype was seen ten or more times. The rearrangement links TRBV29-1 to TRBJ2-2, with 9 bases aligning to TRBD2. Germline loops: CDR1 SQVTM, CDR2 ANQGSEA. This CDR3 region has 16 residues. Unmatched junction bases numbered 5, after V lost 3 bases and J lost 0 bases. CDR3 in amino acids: CSVDLAGTSNTGELFF. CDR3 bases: TGCAGCGTTGACCTAGCGGGAACCTCGAACACCGGGGAGCTGTTTTTT.

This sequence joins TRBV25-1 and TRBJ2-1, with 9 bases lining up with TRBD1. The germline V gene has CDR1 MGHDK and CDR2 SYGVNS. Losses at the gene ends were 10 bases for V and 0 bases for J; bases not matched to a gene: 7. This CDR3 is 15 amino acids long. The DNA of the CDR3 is TGTGCCACTTCGGACAGGGGCGGCTCCTACAATGAGCAGTTCTTC. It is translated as CATSDRGGSYNEQFF.

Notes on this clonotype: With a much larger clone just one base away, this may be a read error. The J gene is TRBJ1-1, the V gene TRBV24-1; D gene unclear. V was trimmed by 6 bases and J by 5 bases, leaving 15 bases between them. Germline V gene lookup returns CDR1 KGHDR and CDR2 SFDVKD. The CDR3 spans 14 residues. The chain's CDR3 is CATSPAASGTEAFF. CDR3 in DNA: TGTGCCACCAGTCCCGCCGCGAGTGGAACTGAAGCTTTCTTT.

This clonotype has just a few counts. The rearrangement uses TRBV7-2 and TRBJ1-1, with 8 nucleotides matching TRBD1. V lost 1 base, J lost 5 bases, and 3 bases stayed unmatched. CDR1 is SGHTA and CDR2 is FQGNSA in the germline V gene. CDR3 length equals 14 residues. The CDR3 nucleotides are TGTGCCAGCAGCTTAGTCACAGGGGGTACTGAAGCTTTCTTT. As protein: CASSLVTGGTEAFF.

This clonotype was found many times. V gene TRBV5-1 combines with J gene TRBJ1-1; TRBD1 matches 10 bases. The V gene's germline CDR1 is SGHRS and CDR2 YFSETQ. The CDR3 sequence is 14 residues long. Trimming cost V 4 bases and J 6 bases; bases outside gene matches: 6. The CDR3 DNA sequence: TGCGCCAGCAGCCCTCGACAGGGGGCATCTGAAGCTTTCTTT. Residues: CASSPRQGASEAFF. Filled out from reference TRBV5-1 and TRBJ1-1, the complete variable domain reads KAGVTQTPRYLIKTRGQQVTLSCSPISGHRSVSWYQQTPGQGLQFLFEYFSETQRNKGNFPGRFSGRQFSNSRSEMNVSTLELGDSALYLCASSPRQGASEAFFGQGTRLTVV.

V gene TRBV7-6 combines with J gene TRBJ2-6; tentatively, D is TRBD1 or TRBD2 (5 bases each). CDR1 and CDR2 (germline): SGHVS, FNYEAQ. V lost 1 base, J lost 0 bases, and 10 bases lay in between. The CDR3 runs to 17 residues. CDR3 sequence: CASSLGGTYSGANVLTF. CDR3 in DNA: TGTGCCAGCAGCTTAGGTGGGACCTACTCTGGGGCCAACGTCCTGACTTTC.

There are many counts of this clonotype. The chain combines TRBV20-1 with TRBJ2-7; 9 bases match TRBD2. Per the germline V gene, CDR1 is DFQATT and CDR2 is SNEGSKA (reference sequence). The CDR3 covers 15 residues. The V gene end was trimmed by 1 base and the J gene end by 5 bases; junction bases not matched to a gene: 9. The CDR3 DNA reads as TGCAGTGCTAGAGCCATTAGCGGGAGTGGTGACGAGCAGTACTTC. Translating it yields CSARAISGSGDEQYF.

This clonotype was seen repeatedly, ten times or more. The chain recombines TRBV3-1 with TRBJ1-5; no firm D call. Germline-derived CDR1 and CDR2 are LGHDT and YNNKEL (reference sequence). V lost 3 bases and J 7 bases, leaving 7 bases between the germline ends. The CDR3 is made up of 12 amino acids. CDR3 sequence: CASSHARQPQHF. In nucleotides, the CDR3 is TGTGCCAGCAGCCACGCAAGGCAGCCCCAGCATTTT.

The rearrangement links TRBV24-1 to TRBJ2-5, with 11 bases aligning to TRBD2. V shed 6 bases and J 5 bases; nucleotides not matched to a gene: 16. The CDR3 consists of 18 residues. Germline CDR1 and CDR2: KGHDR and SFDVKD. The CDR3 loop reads CATSNSGRAKEFMETQYF. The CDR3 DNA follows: TGTGCCACCAGTAATAGCGGGAGGGCCAAGGAATTTATGGAGACCCAGTACTTC.

Written as DNA, the CDR3 is TGCAGCTTACGCGGGAAGGCTGAGACCCAGTACTTC. Amino acids: CSLRGKAETQYF. The chain is built from TRBV29-1 and TRBJ2-5; possibly TRBD2 for D (6 bases). V lost 8 bases and J lost 5, with 15 bases in between. Per the germline V gene, CDR1 is SQVTM and CDR2 is ANQGSEA. CDR3 length equals 12 residues.

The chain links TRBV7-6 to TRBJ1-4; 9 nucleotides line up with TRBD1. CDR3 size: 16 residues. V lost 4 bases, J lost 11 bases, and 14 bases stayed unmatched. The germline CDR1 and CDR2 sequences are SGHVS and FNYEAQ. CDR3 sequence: CASSSNPGTGMVKLFF. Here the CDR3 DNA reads TGTGCCAGCAGCTCAAATCCCGGGACAGGGATGGTCAAACTGTTTTTT. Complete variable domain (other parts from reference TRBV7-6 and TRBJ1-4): GAGVSQSPRYKVTKRGQDVALRCDPISGHVSLYWYRQALGQGPEFLTYFNYEAQQDKSGLPNDRFSAERPEGSISTLTIQRTEQRDSAMYRCASSSNPGTGMVKLFFGSGTQLSVL.

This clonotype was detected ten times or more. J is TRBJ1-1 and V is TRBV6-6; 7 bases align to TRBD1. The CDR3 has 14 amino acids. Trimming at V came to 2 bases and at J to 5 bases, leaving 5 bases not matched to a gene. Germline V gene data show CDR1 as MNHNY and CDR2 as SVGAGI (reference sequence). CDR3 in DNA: TGTGCCAGCAGTTACGGGTCGGGACAGACTGAAGCTTTCTTT. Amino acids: CASSYGSGQTEAFF.

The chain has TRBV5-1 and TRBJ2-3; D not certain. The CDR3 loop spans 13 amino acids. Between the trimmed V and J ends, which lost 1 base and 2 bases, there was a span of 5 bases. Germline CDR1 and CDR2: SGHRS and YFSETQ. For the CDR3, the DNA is TGCGCCAGCAGCTTGAGGTTCACAGATACGCAGTATTTT. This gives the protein CASSLRFTDTQYF.

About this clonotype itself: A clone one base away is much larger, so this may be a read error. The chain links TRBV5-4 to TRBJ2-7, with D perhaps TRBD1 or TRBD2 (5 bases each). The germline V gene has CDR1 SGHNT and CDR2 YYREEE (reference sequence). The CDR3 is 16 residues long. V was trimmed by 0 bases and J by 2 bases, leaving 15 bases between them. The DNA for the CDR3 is TGTGCCAGCAGCTTGGGAGTAGCTAGCAGGGCCTACGAGCAGTACTTC. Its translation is CASSLGVASRAYEQYF.

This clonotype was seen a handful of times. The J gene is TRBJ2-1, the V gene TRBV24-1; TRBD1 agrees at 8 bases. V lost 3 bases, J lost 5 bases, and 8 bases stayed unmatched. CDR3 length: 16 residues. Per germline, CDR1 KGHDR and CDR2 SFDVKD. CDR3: CATSDRTGISHNEQFF. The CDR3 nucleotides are TGTGCCACCAGTGATCGGACAGGGATAAGTCACAATGAGCAGTTCTTC.

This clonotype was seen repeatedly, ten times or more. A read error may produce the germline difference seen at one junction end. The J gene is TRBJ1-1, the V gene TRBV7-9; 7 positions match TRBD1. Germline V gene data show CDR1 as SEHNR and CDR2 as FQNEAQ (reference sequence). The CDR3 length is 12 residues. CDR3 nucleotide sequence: TGTGCCAGCAGCCCAGAGGGGCCGGAGGGGGCCTTT. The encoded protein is CASSPEGPEGAF. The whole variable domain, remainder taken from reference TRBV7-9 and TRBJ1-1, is DTGVSQNPRHKITKRGQNVTFRCDPISEHNRLYWYRQTLGQGPEFLTYFQNEAQLEKSRLLSDRFSAERPKGSFSTLEIQRTEQGDSAMYLCASSPEGPEGAFGQGTRLTVV.

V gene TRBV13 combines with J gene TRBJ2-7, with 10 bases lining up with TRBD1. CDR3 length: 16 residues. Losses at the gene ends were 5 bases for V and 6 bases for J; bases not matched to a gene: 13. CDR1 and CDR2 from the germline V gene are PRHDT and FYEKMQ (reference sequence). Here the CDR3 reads CASSARDRGQKAEQYF. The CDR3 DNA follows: TGTGCCAGCAGCGCACGGGACAGGGGACAAAAGGCCGAGCAGTACTTC.

The CDR3 DNA follows: TGTGCCAGCAGCCCGAGGGACTGGAACACCATATATTTT. Translated: CASSPRDWNTIYF. The V call is TRBV7-9, the J call TRBJ1-3, with TRBD1 as a possible D gene (5 bases). This CDR3 is built from 13 residues. V shed 5 bases and J shed 7 bases, with 12 bases lying between them. Germline CDR1 is SEHNR and CDR2 is FQNEAQ (reference sequence). The full variable domain, in which reference TRBV7-9 and TRBJ1-3 provide the parts outside the CDR3, is DTGVSQNPRHKITKRGQNVTFRCDPISEHNRLYWYRQTLGQGPEFLTYFQNEAQLEKSRLLSDRFSAERPKGSFSTLEIQRTEQGDSAMYLCASSPRDWNTIYFGEGSWLTVV.

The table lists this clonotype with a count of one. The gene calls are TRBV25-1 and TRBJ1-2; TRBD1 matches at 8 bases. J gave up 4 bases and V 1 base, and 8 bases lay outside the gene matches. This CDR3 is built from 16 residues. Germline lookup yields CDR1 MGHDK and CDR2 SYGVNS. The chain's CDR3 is CASSELSGGRLYGYTF. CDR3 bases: TGTGCCAGCAGTGAATTATCAGGGGGCCGCCTCTATGGCTACACCTTC.